This T cell receptor (beta chain) was identified in a study of T cells in Graves' hyperthyroidism and ophthalmopathy. What was amplified from RNA transcripts were TCR beta CDR3 regions. Carried out on the TCR CDR3, a first-round RT-PCR used the HTBI primer set. MiXCR was run by TCRdb on the multiplex PCR reads, yielding one entry per CDR3 protein. The data contain around 800,000 distinct CDR3 sequences, 38% of them seen just once; the ten biggest clones take up approximately 10%. Diagnostic decisions used clinical symptoms, serum thyroxine and TRAb, thyroid ultrasound and orbital computed tomography. The J segment lost 7 bases and the V segment lost 3 bases, leaving 8 bases of the junction unmatched. Germline CDR1 and CDR2: PRHDT and FYEKMQ (reference sequence). This CDR3 is built from 14 residues.

The clonotype was recovered from a man younger than 35 with Graves' hyperthyroidism. The sample was blood. The V and J genes are TRBV13 and TRBJ2-7; TRBD2 aligns across 8 bases. The CDR3 DNA sequence: TGTGCCAGCAGCTTTACCGGGGGGGCACGTGAGCAGTACTTC. It encodes CASSFTGGAREQYF.